This T cell receptor beta chain was captured in a study of cytomegalovirus exposure and HLA in healthy donors. Study context: There were under 130 million unique TCR beta sequences, drawn from approximately 180 million T cells, in an earlier analysis. Findings of the study overall: Most of the CMV-associated TCR beta chains (in a later analysis) appeared to be HLA-restricted. A classifier reportedly called cytomegalovirus status with high sensitivity and specificity. It was taken for granted in presence/absence analyses that sequencing depth across donors was roughly uniform.

CDR1 is SGHTA, CDR2 FQGNSA, per germline. The CDR3 length is 14 residues. V lost 2 bases to trimming and J lost 5 bases, with 12 bases between them. Both 60 Vbeta primers and 13 Jbeta primers went into the PCR. Only in-frame clones appear in the TCRdb table, and some are missing; sequencing was by immunoSEQ multiplex PCR. The repertoire holds 65,000 to 95,000 clones, with over 70% as singletons. Comments on this clone: Its antigen is undetermined.

The chain carries TRBV7-2 and TRBJ2-5; TRBD2 is a possible D gene (6 bases). This sequence originates from a male donor in good health and CMV-seropositive. Sequencing used PBMCs. The DNA for the CDR3 is TGTGCCAGCAGCTTAAGCGCGGGACGGGAGACCCAGTACTTC. It translates to CASSLSAGRETQYF.